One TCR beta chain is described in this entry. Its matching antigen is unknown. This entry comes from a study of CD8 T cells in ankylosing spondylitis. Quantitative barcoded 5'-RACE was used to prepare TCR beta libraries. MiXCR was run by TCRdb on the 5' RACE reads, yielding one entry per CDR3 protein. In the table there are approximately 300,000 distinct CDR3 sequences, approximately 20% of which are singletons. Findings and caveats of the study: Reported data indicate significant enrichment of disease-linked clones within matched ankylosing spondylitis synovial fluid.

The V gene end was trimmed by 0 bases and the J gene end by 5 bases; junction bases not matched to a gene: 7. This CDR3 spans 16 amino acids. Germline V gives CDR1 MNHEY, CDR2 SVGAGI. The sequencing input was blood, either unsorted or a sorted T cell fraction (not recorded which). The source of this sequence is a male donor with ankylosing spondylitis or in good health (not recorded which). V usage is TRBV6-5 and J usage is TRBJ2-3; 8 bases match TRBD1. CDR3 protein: CASSYSTVTGEDTQYF. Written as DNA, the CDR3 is TGTGCCAGCAGTTACTCGACTGTGACAGGGGAAGATACGCAGTATTTT.